The clone carrying this T cell receptor beta chain appeared a few times. No antigen is known for it. The authors ran a second PCR of about 7 to 11 cycles using a sample-barcoded 5' primer and a J-beta primer mix. TCRdb redid the calling of the 5' RACE reads with MiXCR, one entry per CDR3 protein. The table records hundreds of thousands of distinct CDR3 sequences, about 54% of them present only once. The CDR3 contains 13 residues. The germline CDR1 and CDR2 sequences are SGDLS and YYNGEE. The V and J ends lost 0 bases and 3 bases respectively, with 6 bases between them. This record belongs to a study of blood T cells in healthy people across ages. Study findings and constraints: Observed TCR beta diversity per million T cells went down as age went up. This fall followed a roughly linear course with age. Donors of long life had a larger count of naive CD4+ cells and greater diversity than aged donors.

Every sample yielded at least 6 million isolated PBMCs. The chain uses TRBV9 and TRBJ1-1, with no clear D. Sequenced material: blood. The source of this sequence is a man in his fifties or sixties in good health. For the CDR3, the DNA is TGTGCCAGCAGCGTAGAACAGTACACTGAAGCTTTCTTT. This encodes CASSVEQYTEAFF.